The sequence of this TCR beta chain was determined in a study of spatial heterogeneity in lung cancer. The sample's time point: sample taken at primary tumor resection. Unsorted whole RNA of tumor, nontumor lung or frozen PBMC was sequenced. The CDR3 contains 10 residues. The V gene's germline CDR1 is SQVTM and CDR2 ANQGSEA. Trimming took 2 bases from V and 10 from J, leaving 6 bases between them. Unique molecular identifiers, one per molecule, were present on every TCR cDNA molecule. In TCRdb, the 5' RACE reads were re-called with MiXCR into one record per CDR3 protein. The repertoire has over 15,000 distinct CDR3 sequences, nearly 7% of them found once; the top ten carry roughly a fifth. Study-wide results and limits: Counts of expanded intratumoral alpha and beta TCRs tracked tumor mutation counts.

This clonotype was counted ten times or more. The antigen remains undetermined. Source: lung tumor tissue, taken at surgery. The receptor was derived from a female donor with early-stage non-small cell lung cancer. This chain connects TRBV29-1 to TRBJ2-1; D gene uncertain. CDR3 loop: CSVENTEQFF. The CDR3 nucleotides read TGCAGCGTTGAAAATACCGAGCAGTTCTTC.